This is a list of T cell receptor beta chains from one sample in a study of CD8+CD57+ T cells in acquired aplastic anemia. TCRdb independently ran MiXCR on the reads; one entry per CDR3 protein. The sample lists hundreds of thousands of distinct CDR3 sequences; 82% were seen once. Sequenced sample: sorted CD4+, CD8+, or CD8+CD57+ T cells (not recorded which) from PBMCs. The receptors come from a human donor with aplastic anemia. Each CDR3 is given with its conserved first and last residue. Each record gives: V gene, clone size, J gene, D gene, CDR3 protein, CDR3 DNA. D genes are given only for firm matches. Only some rows state a clone size, as once, few, many or a class for expanded clones.

v_call: TRBV7-9
clone_size: NA
j_call: TRBJ1-2
d_call: NA
cdr3_aa: CASSTPRHALVYGYTF
cdr3_nt: TGTGCCAGCAGCACACCGAGGCACGCGCTCGTATATGGCTACACCTTC

v_call: TRBV25-1
clone_size: NA
j_call: TRBJ1-4
d_call: NA
cdr3_aa: CASSLRATAEKLFF
cdr3_nt: TGTGCCAGCAGCCTCAGGGCTACGGCTGAAAAACTGTTTTTT

v_call: TRBV7-2
clone_size: NA
j_call: TRBJ2-1
d_call: NA
cdr3_aa: CASSSAGYVSTF
cdr3_nt: TGTGCCAGCAGCTCGGCGGGCTATGTCAGCACCTTC

v_call: TRBV14
clone_size: NA
j_call: TRBJ1-1
d_call: NA
cdr3_aa: CASSQFMNTEAFF
cdr3_nt: TGTGCCAGCAGCCAATTTATGAACACTGAAGCTTTCTTT

v_call: TRBV7-2
clone_size: NA
j_call: TRBJ2-3
d_call: NA
cdr3_aa: CASSFAPGRKALYF
cdr3_nt: TGTGCCAGCAGCTTTGCTCCAGGTCGGAAAGCCCTTTATTTT

v_call: TRBV6-4
clone_size: NA
j_call: TRBJ2-7
d_call: TRBD2
cdr3_aa: CATSDPAGGKDEQYF
cdr3_nt: TGTGCCACCAGTGATCCGGCGGGAGGGAAGGACGAGCAGTACTTC

v_call: TRBV7-2
clone_size: NA
j_call: TRBJ2-1
d_call: TRBD1
cdr3_aa: CASSLGGGAYYGYFF
cdr3_nt: TGTGCCAGCAGCTTAGGAGGGGGCGCCTACTATGGCTACTTCTTC

v_call: TRBV7-2
clone_size: NA
j_call: TRBJ2-5
d_call: NA
cdr3_aa: CASSIPAGTQYF
cdr3_nt: TGTGCCAGCAGCATTCCTGCCGGGACCCAGTACTTC

v_call: TRBV9
clone_size: NA
j_call: TRBJ2-6
d_call: NA
cdr3_aa: CASSLGSGTQYFVLTF
cdr3_nt: NA

v_call: TRBV2
clone_size: NA
j_call: TRBJ2-1
d_call: NA
cdr3_aa: CATLGESSYNEQFF
cdr3_nt: TGTGCTACCCTCGGGGAGAGCTCCTACAATGAGCAGTTCTTC

v_call: TRBV11-3
clone_size: NA
j_call: TRBJ2-5
d_call: NA
cdr3_aa: CATSLGRAQETQYF
cdr3_nt: TGTGCCACCAGCTTAGGTCGGGCGCAAGAGACCCAGTACTTC

v_call: TRBV20-1
clone_size: NA
j_call: TRBJ2-3
d_call: TRBD2
cdr3_aa: CSASSIVGGRVGDTQYF
cdr3_nt: TGCAGTGCCAGTAGTATAGTAGGCGGGAGGGTAGGAGATACGCAGTATTTT

v_call: TRBV7-8
clone_size: NA
j_call: TRBJ2-7
d_call: NA
cdr3_aa: CASSVIRGSDSEYYF
cdr3_nt: TGTGCCAGCAGTGTTATCCGAGGGAGCGATTCCGAGTATTACTTC

v_call: TRBV24-1
clone_size: NA
j_call: TRBJ2-7
d_call: NA
cdr3_aa: CATSDKETSSGELTF
cdr3_nt: TGTGCCACCAGTGACAAGGAAACAAGCTCCGGAGAGCTAACTTTC

v_call: TRBV9
clone_size: NA
j_call: TRBJ2-1
d_call: NA
cdr3_aa: CASSDQKGGYGDKQFF
cdr3_nt: TGTGCCAGCAGCGATCAAAAGGGCGGTTATGGCGACAAGCAGTTCTTC

v_call: TRBV25-1
clone_size: NA
j_call: TRBJ2-5
d_call: NA
cdr3_aa: CASSGGGETQYF
cdr3_nt: TGTGCCAGCAGTGGAGGAGGGGAGACCCAGTACTTC

v_call: TRBV7-9
clone_size: NA
j_call: TRBJ2-3
d_call: TRBD2
cdr3_aa: CASSFGGSGAHDF
cdr3_nt: TGTGCCAGCAGCTTTGGAGGCAGCGGGGCGCACGATTTT

v_call: TRBV19
clone_size: NA
j_call: TRBJ2-7
d_call: NA
cdr3_aa: CASSSPYGNSYEQYF
cdr3_nt: TGTGCCAGTAGCAGCCCCTACGGTAACTCCTACGAGCAGTACTTC

v_call: TRBV9
clone_size: once
j_call: TRBJ2-3
d_call: NA
cdr3_aa: CASSHPYSHTMRNF
cdr3_nt: TGTGCCAGCAGCCATCCCTATAGCCACACTATGCGGAATTTT

v_call: TRBV11-3
clone_size: NA
j_call: TRBJ2-5
d_call: NA
cdr3_aa: CASSLVLATKETQYF
cdr3_nt: TGTGCCAGCAGCTTAGTCCTCGCTACAAAAGAGACCCAGTACTTC

v_call: TRBV9
clone_size: NA
j_call: TRBJ2-5
d_call: NA
cdr3_aa: CASSFGGTRAF
cdr3_nt: TGTGCCAGCAGCTTCGGGGGCACTCGGGCCTTC

v_call: TRBV11-1
clone_size: NA
j_call: TRBJ1-1
d_call: NA
cdr3_aa: CASSWGIGNTEAFF
cdr3_nt: TGTGCCAGCAGCTGGGGAATAGGGAACACTGAAGCTTTCTTT

v_call: TRBV9
clone_size: few
j_call: TRBJ2-3
d_call: NA
cdr3_aa: CASSVASAPYNSHF
cdr3_nt: TGTGCCAGCAGCGTCGCCAGCGCCCCCTATAATTCACATTTT

v_call: TRBV12-3/TRBV12-4
clone_size: NA
j_call: TRBJ1-2
d_call: NA
cdr3_aa: CASSPDSRYGYTF
cdr3_nt: TGTGCCAGCAGTCCGGACAGCCGTTATGGCTACACCTTC

v_call: TRBV11-2
clone_size: NA
j_call: TRBJ2-1
d_call: NA
cdr3_aa: CASSRNRAVANEQFF
cdr3_nt: TGTGCCAGCAGCCGGAACAGGGCAGTAGCCAATGAGCAGTTCTTC

v_call: TRBV19
clone_size: NA
j_call: TRBJ1-1
d_call: NA
cdr3_aa: CASSISSRGTEAFF
cdr3_nt: TGTGCCAGTAGTATCTCAAGCCGGGGGACTGAAGCTTTCTTT

v_call: TRBV7-6
clone_size: NA
j_call: TRBJ2-3
d_call: NA
cdr3_aa: CASSAGRGQQPF
cdr3_nt: TGTGCCAGCAGCGCGGGCAGGGGTCAGCAACCCTTT

v_call: TRBV7-8
clone_size: NA
j_call: TRBJ2-3
d_call: NA
cdr3_aa: CASSSSDTHYFGSF
cdr3_nt: TGTGCCAGCAGCTCCTCAGATACGCACTATTTTGGCTCATTT

v_call: TRBV2
clone_size: NA
j_call: TRBJ2-1
d_call: NA
cdr3_aa: CASRGHYNEEFVGQFF
cdr3_nt: TGTGCCAGCAGAGGTCACTACAACGAGGAGTTCGTTGGGCAGTTCTTC

v_call: TRBV5-4
clone_size: NA
j_call: TRBJ2-3
d_call: TRBD2
cdr3_aa: CASSFTSGSDTQYF
cdr3_nt: TGTGCCAGCAGCTTTACTAGCGGTTCAGATACGCAGTATTTT

v_call: TRBV2
clone_size: NA
j_call: TRBJ1-2
d_call: TRBD1
cdr3_aa: CASSLTGEGYTF
cdr3_nt: TGTGCCAGCAGCCTGACAGGGGAGGGCTACACCTTC

v_call: TRBV5-1
clone_size: NA
j_call: TRBJ1-2
d_call: NA
cdr3_aa: CASSLEFYGNYGYTF
cdr3_nt: TGCGCCAGCAGCTTGGAATTCTACGGGAACTATGGCTACACCTTC

v_call: TRBV9
clone_size: NA
j_call: TRBJ2-1
d_call: TRBD2
cdr3_aa: CASSVEAGNTDEQFF
cdr3_nt: TGTGCCAGTAGTGTAGAAGCGGGGAACACCGATGAGCAGTTCTTC

v_call: TRBV24-1
clone_size: NA
j_call: TRBJ1-5
d_call: NA
cdr3_aa: CATSESKTNQPHHF
cdr3_nt: TGTGCCACCAGTGAGTCGAAAACAAATCAGCCCCATCATTTT

v_call: TRBV9
clone_size: NA
j_call: TRBJ2-3
d_call: NA
cdr3_aa: CASSVGAARNQPYF
cdr3_nt: TGTGCCAGCAGCGTAGGGGCCGCCCGAAATCAGCCGTATTTT

v_call: TRBV5-5
clone_size: few
j_call: TRBJ2-1
d_call: NA
cdr3_aa: CASSLEGIHEQFF
cdr3_nt: TGTGCCAGCAGCTTGGAGGGGATCCATGAGCAGTTCTTC

v_call: TRBV15
clone_size: NA
j_call: TRBJ2-2
d_call: NA
cdr3_aa: CATSKLGDLSLTGELFF
cdr3_nt: TGTGCCACCAGCAAACTCGGAGACTTATCCCTGACCGGGGAGCTGTTTTTT

v_call: TRBV15
clone_size: NA
j_call: TRBJ2-3
d_call: NA
cdr3_aa: CATSRDSGPDTQYF
cdr3_nt: TGTGCCACCAGCAGAGACAGCGGGCCAGATACCCAGTACTTT

v_call: TRBV7-2
clone_size: NA
j_call: TRBJ1-6
d_call: NA
cdr3_aa: CASSLEGGSSPLHF
cdr3_nt: TGTGCCAGCAGCTTAGAGGGGGGAAGTTCACCCCTCCACTTT

v_call: TRBV5-6
clone_size: NA
j_call: TRBJ2-5
d_call: NA
cdr3_aa: CASSLRSGQETQYF
cdr3_nt: TGTGCCAGCAGCTTGCGATCAGGCCAAGAGACCCAGTACTTC

v_call: TRBV7-3
clone_size: NA
j_call: TRBJ1-2
d_call: NA
cdr3_aa: CASSVPPRQPDYGYTF
cdr3_nt: TGTGCCAGCAGTGTCCCCCCCAGGCAGCCTGACTATGGATACACCTTC

v_call: TRBV5-6
clone_size: NA
j_call: TRBJ2-1
d_call: TRBD1
cdr3_aa: CASSLRTGQNEQFF
cdr3_nt: TGTGCCAGCAGCTTGCGGACGGGACAGAATGAGCAGTTCTTC